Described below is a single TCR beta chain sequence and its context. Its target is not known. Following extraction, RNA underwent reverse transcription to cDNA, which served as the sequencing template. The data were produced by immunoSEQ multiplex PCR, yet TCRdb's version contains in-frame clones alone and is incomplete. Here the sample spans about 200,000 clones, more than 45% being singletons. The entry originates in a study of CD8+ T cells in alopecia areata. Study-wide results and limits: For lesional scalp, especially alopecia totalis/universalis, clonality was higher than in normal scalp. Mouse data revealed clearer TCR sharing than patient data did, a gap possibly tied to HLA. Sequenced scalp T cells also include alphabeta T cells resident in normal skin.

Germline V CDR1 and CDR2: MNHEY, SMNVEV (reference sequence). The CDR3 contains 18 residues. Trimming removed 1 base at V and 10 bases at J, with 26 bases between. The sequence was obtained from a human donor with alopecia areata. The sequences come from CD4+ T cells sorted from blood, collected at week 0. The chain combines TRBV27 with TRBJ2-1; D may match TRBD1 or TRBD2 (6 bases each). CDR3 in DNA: TGTGCCAGCAGTTTATTGGGGGGCGCAGGTCAAGGGGTAAGGGAGCAGTTCTTC. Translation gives CASSLLGGAGQGVREQFF.